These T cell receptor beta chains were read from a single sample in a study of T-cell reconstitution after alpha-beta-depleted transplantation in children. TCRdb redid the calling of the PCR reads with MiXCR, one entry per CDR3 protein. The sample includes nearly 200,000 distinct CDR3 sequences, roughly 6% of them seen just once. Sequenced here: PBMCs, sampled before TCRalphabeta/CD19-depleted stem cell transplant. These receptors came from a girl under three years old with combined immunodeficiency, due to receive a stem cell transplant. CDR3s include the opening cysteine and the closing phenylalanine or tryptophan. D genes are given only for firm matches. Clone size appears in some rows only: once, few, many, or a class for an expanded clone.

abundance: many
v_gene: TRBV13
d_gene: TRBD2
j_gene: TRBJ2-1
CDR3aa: CASSLEGLAGEYNEQFF
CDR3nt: TGTGCCAGCAGCTTAGAGGGACTAGCGGGAGAATACAATGAGCAGTTCTTC

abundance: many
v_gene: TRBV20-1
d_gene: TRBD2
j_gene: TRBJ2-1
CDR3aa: CSARVPGLAGTGEQFF
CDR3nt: TGCAGTGCTAGAGTCCCGGGACTAGCGGGAACAGGGGAGCAGTTCTTC

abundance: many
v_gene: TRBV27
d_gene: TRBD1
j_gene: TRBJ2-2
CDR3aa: CASRTGTGGSRELFF
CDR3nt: TGTGCCAGCAGAACCGGGACAGGGGGCTCGAGGGAGCTGTTTTTT

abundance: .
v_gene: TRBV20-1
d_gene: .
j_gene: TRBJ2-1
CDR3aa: CCAGPSDSTTGNEQFF
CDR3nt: TGCTGTGCTGGACCCTCCGACTCAACCACCGGGAATGAGCAGTTCTTC

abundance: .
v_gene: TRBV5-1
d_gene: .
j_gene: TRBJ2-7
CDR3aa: CASSLVGVGYEQYF
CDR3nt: TGCGCCAGCAGCTTGGTGGGGGTCGGGTACGAGCAGTACTTC

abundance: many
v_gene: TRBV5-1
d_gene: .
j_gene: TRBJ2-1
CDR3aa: CASSLGVGPNYNEQFF
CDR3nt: TGCGCCAGCAGCTTGGGTGTGGGACCGAACTACAATGAGCAGTTCTTC

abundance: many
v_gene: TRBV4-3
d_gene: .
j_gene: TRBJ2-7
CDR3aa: CASSQDFGTSGEQYF
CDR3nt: TGCGCCAGCAGCCAGGACTTCGGGACATCGGGGGAGCAGTACTTC

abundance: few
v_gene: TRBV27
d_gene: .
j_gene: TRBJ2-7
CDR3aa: CASSLSGQEQYF
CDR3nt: TGTGCCAGCTCGTTAAGTGGCCAGGAGCAGTACTTC

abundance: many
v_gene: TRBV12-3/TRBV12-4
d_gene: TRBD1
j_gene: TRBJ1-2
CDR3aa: CASIPGTAFAGYTF
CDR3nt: TGTGCCAGCATCCCTGGGACAGCTTTTGCTGGCTACACCTTC

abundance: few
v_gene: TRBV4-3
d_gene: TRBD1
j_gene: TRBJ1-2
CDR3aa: CASSQRPGQGGGVYGYTF
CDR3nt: TGCGCCAGCAGCCAAAGACCGGGACAGGGAGGGGGTGTCTATGGCTACACCTTC

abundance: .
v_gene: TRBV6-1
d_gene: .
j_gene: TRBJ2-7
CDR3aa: CASSEAFGFEQYF
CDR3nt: TGTGCCAGCAGTGAAGCGTTCGGATTCGAGCAGTACTTC

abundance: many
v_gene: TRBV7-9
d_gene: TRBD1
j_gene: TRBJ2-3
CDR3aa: CASSPAGQGQTQYF
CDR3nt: TGTGCCAGCAGCCCTGCGGGACAGGGGCAAACGCAGTATTTT

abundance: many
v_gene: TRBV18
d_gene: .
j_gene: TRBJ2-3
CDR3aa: CASSLYGLYSTDTQYF
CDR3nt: TGTGCCAGCTCACTCTACGGACTCTATAGCACAGATACGCAGTATTTT

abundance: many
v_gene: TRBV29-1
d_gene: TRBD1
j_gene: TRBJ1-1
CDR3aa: CSVVGTGNTEAFF
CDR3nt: TGCAGCGTTGTAGGGACAGGAAACACTGAAGCTTTCTTT

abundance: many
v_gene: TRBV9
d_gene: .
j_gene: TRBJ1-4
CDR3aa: CASSETGPSANEKLFF
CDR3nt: TGTGCCAGCAGCGAGACAGGACCCTCTGCTAATGAAAAACTGTTTTTT

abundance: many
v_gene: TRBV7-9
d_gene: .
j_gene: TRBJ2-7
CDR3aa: CASSSTYEQYF
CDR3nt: TGTGCCAGCAGTTCCACCTACGAGCAGTACTTC

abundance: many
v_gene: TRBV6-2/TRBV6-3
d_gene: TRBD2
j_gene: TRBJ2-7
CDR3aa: CASTRRSGSSYEQYF
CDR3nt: TGTGCCAGCACGCGGAGGAGCGGGAGCTCCTACGAGCAGTACTTC

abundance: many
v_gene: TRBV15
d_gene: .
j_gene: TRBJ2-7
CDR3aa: CATSRSPGLITYEQYF
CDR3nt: TGTGCCACCAGCAGAAGCCCGGGACTCATAACCTACGAGCAGTACTTC

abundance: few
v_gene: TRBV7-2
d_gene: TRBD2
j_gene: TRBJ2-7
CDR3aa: CASSLGLAGNYYEQYF
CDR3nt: TGTGCCAGCAGCTTAGGACTAGCAGGAAACTACTACGAGCAGTACTTC

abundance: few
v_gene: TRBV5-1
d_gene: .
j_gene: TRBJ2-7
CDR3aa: CASSLSSGGIYEQYF
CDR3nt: TGCGCCAGCAGCTTGAGTAGTGGCGGGATTTACGAGCAGTACTTC

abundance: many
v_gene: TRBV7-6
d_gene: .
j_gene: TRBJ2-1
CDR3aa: CASSPDGRSSYNEQFF
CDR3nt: TGTGCCAGCAGCCCAGATGGACGGAGCTCCTACAATGAGCAGTTCTTC

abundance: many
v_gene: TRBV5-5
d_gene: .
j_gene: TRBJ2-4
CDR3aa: CASSSPVSAKNIQYF
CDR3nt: TGTGCCAGCAGCTCCCCGGTATCTGCCAAAAACATTCAGTACTTC

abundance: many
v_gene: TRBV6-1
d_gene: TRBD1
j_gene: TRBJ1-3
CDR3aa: CASRAGTGRNTIYF
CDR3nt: TGTGCCAGCAGAGCCGGGACAGGGAGAAACACCATATATTTT

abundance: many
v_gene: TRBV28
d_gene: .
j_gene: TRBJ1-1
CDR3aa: CASSLPPGEAFF
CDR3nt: TGTGCCAGCAGTCTCCCCCCCGGTGAAGCTTTCTTT

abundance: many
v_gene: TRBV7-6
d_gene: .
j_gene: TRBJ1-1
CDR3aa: CASSLGRGNTEAFF
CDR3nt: TGTGCCAGCAGCTTAGGGCGGGGAAACACTGAAGCTTTCTTT

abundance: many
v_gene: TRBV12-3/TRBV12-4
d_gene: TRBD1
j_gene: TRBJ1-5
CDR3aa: CASSLPGTGGSQPQHF
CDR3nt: TGTGCCAGCAGTTTGCCGGGGACAGGGGGCAGTCAGCCCCAGCATTTT

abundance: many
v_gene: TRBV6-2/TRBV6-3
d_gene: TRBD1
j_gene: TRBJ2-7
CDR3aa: CASSENRGLSSYEQYF
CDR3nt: TGTGCCAGCAGCGAAAACAGGGGCCTAAGCTCCTACGAGCAGTACTTC

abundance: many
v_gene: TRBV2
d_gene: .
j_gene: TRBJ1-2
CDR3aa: CASDGYGYTF
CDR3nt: TGTGCCAGCGACGGCTATGGCTACACCTTC

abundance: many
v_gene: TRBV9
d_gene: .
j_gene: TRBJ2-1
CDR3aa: CASSDNPGLEQFF
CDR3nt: TGTGCCAGCAGCGACAATCCGGGCCTCGAGCAGTTCTTC

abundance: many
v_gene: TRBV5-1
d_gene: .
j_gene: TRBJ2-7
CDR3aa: CASPTSVDGYEQYF
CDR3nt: TGCGCCAGCCCCACGAGTGTGGACGGCTACGAGCAGTACTTC

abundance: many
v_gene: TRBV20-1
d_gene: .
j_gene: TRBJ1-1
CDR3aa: CSARTMTALNPEAFF
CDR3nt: TGCAGTGCTAGAACGATGACAGCCCTGAATCCTGAAGCTTTCTTT

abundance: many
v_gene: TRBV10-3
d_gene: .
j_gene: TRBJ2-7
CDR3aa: CAIGQGGKGYEQYF
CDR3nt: TGTGCCATCGGTCAGGGTGGTAAAGGGTACGAGCAGTACTTC

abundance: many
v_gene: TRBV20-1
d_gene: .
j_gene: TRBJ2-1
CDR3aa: CSARVADNYNEQFF
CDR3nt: TGCAGTGCTAGAGTCGCGGACAATTACAATGAGCAGTTCTTC

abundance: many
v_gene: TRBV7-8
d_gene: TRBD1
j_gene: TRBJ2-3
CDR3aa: CASSFDRVPGTDTQYF
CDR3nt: TGTGCCAGCAGCTTTGACAGGGTCCCGGGCACAGATACGCAGTATTTT

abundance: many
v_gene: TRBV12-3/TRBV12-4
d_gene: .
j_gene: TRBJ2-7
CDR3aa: CASSFTGTREQYF
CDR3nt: TGTGCCAGCAGTTTTACCGGGACACGCGAGCAGTACTTC

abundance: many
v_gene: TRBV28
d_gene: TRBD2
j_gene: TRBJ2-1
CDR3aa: CASSPLRLAGVDEQFF
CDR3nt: TGTGCCAGCAGCCCTCTTCGACTAGCGGGAGTCGATGAGCAGTTCTTC

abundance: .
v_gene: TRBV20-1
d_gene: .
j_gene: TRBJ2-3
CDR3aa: CSAKYDTQYF
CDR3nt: TGCAGTGCTAAGTATGATACGCAGTATTTT

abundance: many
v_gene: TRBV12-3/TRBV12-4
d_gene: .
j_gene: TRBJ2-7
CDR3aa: CASSLSGSQYF
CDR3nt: TGTGCCAGCAGTTTGTCGGGGTCCCAGTACTTC

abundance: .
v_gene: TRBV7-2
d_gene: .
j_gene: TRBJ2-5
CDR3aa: CASSLAFRGPLGQYF
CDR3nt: TGTGCCAGCAGCTTAGCCTTTCGGGGGCCCCTCGGCCAGTACTTC

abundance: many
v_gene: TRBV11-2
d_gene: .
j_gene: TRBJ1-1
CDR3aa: CASSSRTLLGGHTEAFF
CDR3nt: TGTGCCAGCAGCTCTCGAACCCTGCTGGGGGGCCACACTGAAGCTTTCTTT

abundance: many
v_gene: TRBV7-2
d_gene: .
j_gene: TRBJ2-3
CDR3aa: CASSLVPLVDTQYF
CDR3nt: TGTGCCAGCAGCTTAGTACCTCTCGTAGATACGCAGTATTTT